This T cell receptor (beta chain) was identified during a study of tumor-infiltrating lymphocytes in primary liver carcinoma. Study background: About 3.65 to 8 million productive TCRbeta reads were obtained from the samples, with similar numbers across tissue types.

From germline, CDR1 is SGHAT and CDR2 FQNNGV. The CDR3 covers 16 residues. Points on this clonotype: At one of its ends the junction is not consistent with the germline gene, which may arise from a read error.

Total RNA and DNA came together from approximately 22-30 mg of bulk tissue without cell sorting. Reverse transcription of 500 to 650 ng total RNA with a constant-region primer produced TCR beta cDNA. Investigators got TCR beta libraries out of three nested multiplex PCR rounds, done with slightly modified ARM-PCR. Both of the initial two PCR rounds ran for about 11 cycles and employed TRBV1-TRBV30 forward primers alongside a C-beta reverse primer. TCRdb redid the calling of the multiplex PCR reads with MiXCR, one entry per CDR3 protein. The sample holds 40,000 or so distinct CDR3 sequences, approximately 82% seen once.

The sequence derives from a man aged 40-49 years with primary liver carcinoma and hepatitis B virus infection. The specimen was tumor-adjacent normal liver tissue. The chain links TRBV11-2 to TRBJ1-6, with a possible D match to TRBD1 (6 bases). The CDR3 spells CVSNLEDSGYNSPLHF. CDR3 coding DNA: TGTGTCAGCAACTTAGAGGACAGCGGCTATAATTCACCCCTCCACTTT.